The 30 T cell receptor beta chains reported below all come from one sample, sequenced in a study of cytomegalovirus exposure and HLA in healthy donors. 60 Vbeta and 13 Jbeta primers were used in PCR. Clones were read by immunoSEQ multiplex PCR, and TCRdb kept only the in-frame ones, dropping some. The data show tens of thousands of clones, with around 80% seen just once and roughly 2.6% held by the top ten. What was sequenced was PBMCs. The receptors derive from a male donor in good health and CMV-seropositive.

The CDR3 sequence is CASRGLAGVGEQFF. The CDR3 DNA reads as TGTGCCAGCAGGGGACTAGCGGGAGTCGGTGAGCAGTTCTTC. This chain uses TRBV7-9 with TRBJ2-1; 14 bases agree with TRBD2. The CDR3 is 14 amino acids. In germline, CDR1 is SEHNR, CDR2 FQNEAQ (reference sequence). J gave up 9 bases and V 6 bases, and 4 bases lay outside the gene matches.

The CDR3 reads CASTRQGGYAITEAFF. The CDR3 DNA is TGCGCCAGCACCCGACAGGGCGGTTATGCGATCACTGAAGCTTTCTTT. V is TRBV10-2 and J is TRBJ1-1; 7 bases align to TRBD1. This CDR3 comprises 16 residues. V gave up 7 bases and J gave up 4 bases; unmatched junction bases: 15. Germline loops: CDR1 WSHSY, CDR2 SAAADI.

The DNA of the CDR3 is TGTGCCAGCAGCCTAGGACTAGTTTACAATGAGCAGTTCTTC. It encodes CASSLGLVYNEQFF. The rearrangement joins TRBV5-4 to TRBJ2-1; 7 nucleotides match TRBD2. Germline V CDR1 and CDR2: SGHNT, YYREEE (reference sequence). The junction had 5 bases not matched to a gene; V was cut back by 4 bases and J by 4 bases. The CDR3 contains 14 residues.

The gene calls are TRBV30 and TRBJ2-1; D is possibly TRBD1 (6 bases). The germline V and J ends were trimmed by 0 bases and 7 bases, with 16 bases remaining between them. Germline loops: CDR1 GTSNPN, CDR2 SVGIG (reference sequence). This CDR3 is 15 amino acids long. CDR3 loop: CAWSVGGPARNEQFF. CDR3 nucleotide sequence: TGTGCCTGGAGTGTTGGGGGCCCGGCCCGGAATGAGCAGTTCTTC.

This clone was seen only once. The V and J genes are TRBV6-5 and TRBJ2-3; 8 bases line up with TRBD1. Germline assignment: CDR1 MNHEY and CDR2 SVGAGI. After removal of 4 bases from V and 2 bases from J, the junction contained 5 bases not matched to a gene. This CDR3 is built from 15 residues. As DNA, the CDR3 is TGTGCCAGCAGTTGGGCCAGGGGGCTCACAGATACGCAGTATTTT. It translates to CASSWARGLTDTQYF.

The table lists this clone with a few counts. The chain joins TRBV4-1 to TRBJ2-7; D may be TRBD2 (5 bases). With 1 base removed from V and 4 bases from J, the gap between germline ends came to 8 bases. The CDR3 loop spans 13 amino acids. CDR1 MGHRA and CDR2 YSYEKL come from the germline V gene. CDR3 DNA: TGCGCCAGCAGCCAAGCGGGGTTTTACGAGCAGTACTTC. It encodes CASSQAGFYEQYF.

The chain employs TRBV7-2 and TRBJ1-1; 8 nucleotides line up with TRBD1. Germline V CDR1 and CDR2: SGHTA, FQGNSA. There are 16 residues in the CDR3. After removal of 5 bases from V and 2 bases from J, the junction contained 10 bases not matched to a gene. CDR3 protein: CASSLWAGGGNTEAFF. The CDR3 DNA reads TGTGCCAGCAGCCTATGGGCAGGGGGCGGAAACACTGAAGCTTTCTTT.

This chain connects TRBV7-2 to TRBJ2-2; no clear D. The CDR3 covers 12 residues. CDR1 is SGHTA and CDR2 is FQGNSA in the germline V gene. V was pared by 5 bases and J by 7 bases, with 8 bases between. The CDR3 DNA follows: TGTGCCAGCAGCGGGCCACGCGGGGAGCTGTTTTTT. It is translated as CASSGPRGELFF. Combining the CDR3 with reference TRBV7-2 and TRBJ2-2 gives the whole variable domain GAGVSQSPSNKVTEKGKDVELRCDPISGHTALYWYRQSLGQGLEFLIYFQGNSAPDKSGLPSDRFSAERTGGSVSTLTIQRTQQEDSAVYLCASSGPRGELFFGEGSRLTVL.

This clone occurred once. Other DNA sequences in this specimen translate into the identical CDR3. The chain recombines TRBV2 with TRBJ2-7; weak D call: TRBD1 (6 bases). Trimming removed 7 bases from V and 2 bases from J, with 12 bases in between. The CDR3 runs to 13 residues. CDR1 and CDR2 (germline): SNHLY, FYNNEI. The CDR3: CASTRDTTYEQYF. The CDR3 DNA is TGTGCCAGCACCCGGGACACTACCTACGAGCAGTACTTC.

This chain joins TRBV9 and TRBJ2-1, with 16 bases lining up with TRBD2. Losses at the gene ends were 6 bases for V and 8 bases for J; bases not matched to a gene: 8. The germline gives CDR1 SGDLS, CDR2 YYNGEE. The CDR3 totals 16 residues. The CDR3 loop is CASTHTGTSGRDEQFF. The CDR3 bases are TGTGCCAGCACTCATACCGGGACTAGCGGGAGGGATGAGCAGTTCTTC. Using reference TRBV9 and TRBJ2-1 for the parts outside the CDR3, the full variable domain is DSGVTQTPKHLITATGQRVTLRCSPRSGDLSVYWYQQSLDQGLQFLIQYYNGEERAKGNILERFSAQQFPDLHSELNLSSLELGDSALYFCASTHTGTSGRDEQFFGPGTRLTVL.

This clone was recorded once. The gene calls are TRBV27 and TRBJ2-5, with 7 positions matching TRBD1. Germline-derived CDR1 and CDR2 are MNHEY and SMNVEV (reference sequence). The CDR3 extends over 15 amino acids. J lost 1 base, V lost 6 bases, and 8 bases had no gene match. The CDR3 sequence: CASRSWTGPQETQYF. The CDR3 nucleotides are TGTGCCAGCAGATCCTGGACAGGACCCCAAGAGACCCAGTACTTC.

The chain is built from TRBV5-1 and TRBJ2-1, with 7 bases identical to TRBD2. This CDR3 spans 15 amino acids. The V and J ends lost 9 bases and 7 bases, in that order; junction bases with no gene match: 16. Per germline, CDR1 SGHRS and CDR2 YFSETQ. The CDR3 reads CATSTSSNIQNEQFF. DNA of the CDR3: TGCGCCACCTCGACTAGCTCAAACATCCAAAATGAGCAGTTCTTC.

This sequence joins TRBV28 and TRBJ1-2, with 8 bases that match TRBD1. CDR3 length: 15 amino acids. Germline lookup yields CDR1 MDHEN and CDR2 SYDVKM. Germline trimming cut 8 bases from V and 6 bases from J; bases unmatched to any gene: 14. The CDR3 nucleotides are TGTGCCAGCCACCGACCCCAGGGGGCGAGTAATGGCTACACCTTC. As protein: CASHRPQGASNGYTF.

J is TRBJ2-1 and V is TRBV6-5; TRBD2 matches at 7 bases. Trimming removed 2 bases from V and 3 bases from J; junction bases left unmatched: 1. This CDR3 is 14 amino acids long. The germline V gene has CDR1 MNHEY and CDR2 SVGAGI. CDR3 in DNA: TGTGCCAGCAGTTACGTAGCGGGCTACAATGAGCAGTTCTTC. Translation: CASSYVAGYNEQFF.

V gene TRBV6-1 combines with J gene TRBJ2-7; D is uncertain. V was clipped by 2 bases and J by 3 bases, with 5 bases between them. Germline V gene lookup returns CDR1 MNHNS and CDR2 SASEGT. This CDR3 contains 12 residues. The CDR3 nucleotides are TGTGCCAGCAGTGAACAGAACTACGAGCAGTACTTC. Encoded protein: CASSEQNYEQYF.

DNA for the CDR3: TGTGCCAGCAGTGAAACTAGCGGGAGCGGGAATGAGCAGTTCTTC. Its translation is CASSETSGSGNEQFF. The V gene is TRBV2, the J gene TRBJ2-1; TRBD2 matches 11 bases. The CDR3 sequence is 15 residues long. The J segment lost 7 bases and the V segment lost 2 bases, leaving 4 bases of the junction unmatched. Germline-derived CDR1 and CDR2 are SNHLY and FYNNEI.

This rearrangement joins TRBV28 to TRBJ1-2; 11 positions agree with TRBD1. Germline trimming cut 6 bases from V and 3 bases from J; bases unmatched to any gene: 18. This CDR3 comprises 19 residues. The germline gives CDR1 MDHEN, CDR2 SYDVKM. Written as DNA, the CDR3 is TGTGCCAGCAGCCTGCTTCGGACAGGGGGCAAGAGACGTTACTATGGCTACACCTTC. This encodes CASSLLRTGGKRRYYGYTF.

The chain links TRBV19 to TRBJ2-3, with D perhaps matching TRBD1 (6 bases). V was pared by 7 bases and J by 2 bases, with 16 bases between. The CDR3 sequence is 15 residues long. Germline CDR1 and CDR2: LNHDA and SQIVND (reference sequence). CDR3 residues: CASKTPGHTTDTQYF. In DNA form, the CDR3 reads TGTGCCAGTAAGACACCGGGACACACCACAGATACGCAGTATTTT.

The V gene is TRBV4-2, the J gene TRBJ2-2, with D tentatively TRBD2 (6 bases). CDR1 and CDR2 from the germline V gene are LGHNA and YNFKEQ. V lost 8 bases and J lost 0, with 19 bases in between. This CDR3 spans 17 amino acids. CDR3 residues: CASGTWGAGPNTGELFF. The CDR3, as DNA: TGTGCCAGCGGGACCTGGGGAGCGGGCCCGAACACCGGGGAGCTGTTTTTT.

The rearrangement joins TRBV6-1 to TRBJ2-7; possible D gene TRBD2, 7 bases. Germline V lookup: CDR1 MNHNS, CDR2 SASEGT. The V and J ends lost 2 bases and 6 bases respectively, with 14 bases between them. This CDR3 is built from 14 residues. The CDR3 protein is CASSERQGRVEQYF. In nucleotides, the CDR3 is TGTGCCAGCAGTGAACGGCAGGGGAGGGTCGAGCAGTACTTC.

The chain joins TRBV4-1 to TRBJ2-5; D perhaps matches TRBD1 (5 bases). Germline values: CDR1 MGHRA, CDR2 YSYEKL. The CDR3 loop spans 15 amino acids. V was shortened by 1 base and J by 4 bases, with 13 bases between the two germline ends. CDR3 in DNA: TGCGCCAGCAGCCAAGTTTTATCAGGGTTAGAGACCCAGTACTTC. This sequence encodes CASSQVLSGLETQYF.

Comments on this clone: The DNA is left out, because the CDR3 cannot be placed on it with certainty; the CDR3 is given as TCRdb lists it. CDR3 protein: CSVATGTSGTLPFF. This chain connects TRBV29-1 to TRBJ2-1; the table names TRBD2, a call not compared with the DNA. Counting both end residues, the CDR3 totals 14 amino acids. The germline CDR1 and CDR2 sequences are SQVTM and ANQGSEA.

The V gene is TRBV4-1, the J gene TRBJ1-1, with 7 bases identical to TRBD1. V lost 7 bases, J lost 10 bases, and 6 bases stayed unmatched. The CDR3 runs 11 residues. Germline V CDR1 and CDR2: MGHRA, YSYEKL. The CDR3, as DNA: TGCGCCAGCACAAACAGGGGAATAGCTTTCTTT. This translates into CASTNRGIAFF.

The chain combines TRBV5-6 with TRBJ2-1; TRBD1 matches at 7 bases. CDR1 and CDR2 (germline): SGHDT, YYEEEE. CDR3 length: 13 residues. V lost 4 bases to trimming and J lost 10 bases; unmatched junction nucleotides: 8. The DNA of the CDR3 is TGTGCCAGCAGCCATAACAGGGGTCGGGAGCAGTTCTTC. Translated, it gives CASSHNRGREQFF. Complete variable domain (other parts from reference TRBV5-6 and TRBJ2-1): DAGVTQSPTHLIKTRGQQVTLRCSPKSGHDTVSWYQQALGQGPQFIFQYYEEEERQRGNFPDRFSGHQFPNYSSELNVNALLLGDSALYLCASSHNRGREQFFGPGTRLTVL.

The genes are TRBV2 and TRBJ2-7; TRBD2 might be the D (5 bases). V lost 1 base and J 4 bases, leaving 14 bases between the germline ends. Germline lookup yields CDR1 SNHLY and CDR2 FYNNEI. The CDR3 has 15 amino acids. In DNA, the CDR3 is TGTGCCAGCAGTGAAGAGGCGGGCGGCTTTTACGAGCAGTACTTC. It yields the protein CASSEEAGGFYEQYF.

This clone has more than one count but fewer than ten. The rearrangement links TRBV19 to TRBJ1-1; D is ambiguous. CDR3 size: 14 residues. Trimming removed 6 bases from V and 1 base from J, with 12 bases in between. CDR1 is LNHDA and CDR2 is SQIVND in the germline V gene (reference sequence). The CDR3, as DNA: TGTGCCAGTAGCCCCCTTCGGGAGAACACTGAAGCTTTCTTT. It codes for CASSPLRENTEAFF.

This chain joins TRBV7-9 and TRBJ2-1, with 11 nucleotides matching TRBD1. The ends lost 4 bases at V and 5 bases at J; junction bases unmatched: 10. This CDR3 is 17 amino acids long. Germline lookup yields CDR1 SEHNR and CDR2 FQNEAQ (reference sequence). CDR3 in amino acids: CASSSAERDRGDNEQFF. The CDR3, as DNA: TGTGCCAGCAGCTCCGCCGAACGGGACAGGGGGGACAATGAGCAGTTCTTC.

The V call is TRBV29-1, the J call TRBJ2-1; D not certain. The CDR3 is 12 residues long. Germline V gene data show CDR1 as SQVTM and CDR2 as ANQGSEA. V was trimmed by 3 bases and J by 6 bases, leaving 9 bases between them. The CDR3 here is CSVDPGSNEQFF. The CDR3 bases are TGCAGCGTTGATCCAGGATCCAATGAGCAGTTCTTC.

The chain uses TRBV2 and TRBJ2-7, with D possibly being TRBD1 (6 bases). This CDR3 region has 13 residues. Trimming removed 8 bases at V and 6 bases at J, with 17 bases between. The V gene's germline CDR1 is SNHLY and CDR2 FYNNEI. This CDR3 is CASSRDTTSEQYF. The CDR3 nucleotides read TGTGCCAGCTCCCGGGACACTACCTCCGAGCAGTACTTC.

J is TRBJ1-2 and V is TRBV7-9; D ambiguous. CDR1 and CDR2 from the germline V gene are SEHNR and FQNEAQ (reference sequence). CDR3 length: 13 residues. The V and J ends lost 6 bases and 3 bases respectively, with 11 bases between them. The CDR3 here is CASRGGLDYGYTF. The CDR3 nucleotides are TGTGCCAGCAGGGGAGGGCTAGACTATGGCTACACCTTC. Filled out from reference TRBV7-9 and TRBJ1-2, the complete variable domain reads DTGVSQNPRHKITKRGQNVTFRCDPISEHNRLYWYRQTLGQGPEFLTYFQNEAQLEKSRLLSDRFSAERPKGSFSTLEIQRTEQGDSAMYLCASRGGLDYGYTFGSGTRLTVV.